Listed below are T cell receptor beta chains from one sample, sequenced in a study of blood T cell repertoires in COVID-19. Profiling relied on immunoSEQ multiplex PCR, and the TCRdb table lists in-frame clones only, not all of them. The table includes approximately 130,000 clones, about 88% detected once. Sequencing was done on a sample of PBMCs or T cells enriched from blood (not recorded which). The receptors were sampled from a woman aged 50 to 60 who had recovered from COVID-19. Each CDR3 is given with its conserved first and last residue. D genes are given only for firm matches. Part of the rows lack a size; the others show once, few, many or a class for expanded clones.

v_gene: TRBV4-1; j_gene: TRBJ2-7; abundance: -; d_gene: -; CDR3aa: CASSRSGGPSYEQYF; CDR3nt: TGCGCCAGCAGCCGAAGTGGCGGGCCCTCCTACGAGCAGTACTTC
v_gene: TRBV11-2; j_gene: TRBJ2-4; abundance: -; d_gene: -; CDR3aa: CASSLAGITTKNIQYF; CDR3nt: TGTGCCAGCAGCTTAGCCGGGATTACTACCAAAAACATTCAGTACTTC
v_gene: TRBV19; j_gene: TRBJ1-1; abundance: -; d_gene: -; CDR3aa: CASSPRGRNTEAFF; CDR3nt: TGTGCCAGTAGCCCGCGGGGCAGGAACACTGAAGCTTTCTTT
v_gene: TRBV24-1; j_gene: TRBJ1-5; abundance: -; d_gene: -; CDR3aa: CATSDSRGASNQPQHF; CDR3nt: TGTGCCACCAGTGATTCCCGGGGGGCGAGCAATCAGCCCCAGCATTTT
v_gene: TRBV6-5; j_gene: TRBJ1-2; abundance: -; d_gene: -; CDR3aa: CATPYGSYGYTF; CDR3nt: TGTGCCACCCCCTATGGGAGTTATGGCTACACCTTC
v_gene: TRBV4-1; j_gene: TRBJ2-7; abundance: -; d_gene: TRBD2; CDR3aa: CASSQVPGGSSYEQYF; CDR3nt: TGCGCCAGCAGCCAAGTCCCCGGGGGGTCGTCCTACGAGCAGTACTTC
v_gene: TRBV5-4; j_gene: TRBJ1-1; abundance: -; d_gene: -; CDR3aa: CASSLSSYVNTEAFF; CDR3nt: TGTGCCAGCAGCTTGAGCTCCTACGTGAACACTGAAGCTTTCTTT
v_gene: TRBV10-3; j_gene: TRBJ1-1; abundance: -; d_gene: TRBD1; CDR3aa: CAIRDRGGDTEAFF; CDR3nt: TGTGCCATCAGAGACAGGGGTGGGGACACTGAAGCTTTCTTT
v_gene: TRBV5-1; j_gene: TRBJ1-2; abundance: -; d_gene: -; CDR3aa: CASSFEPRDYGYTF; CDR3nt: TGCGCCAGCAGCTTTGAGCCAAGAGACTATGGCTACACCTTC
v_gene: TRBV3-1/TRBV3-2; j_gene: TRBJ1-6; abundance: once; d_gene: -; CDR3aa: CASRPHGGGTYNSPLHF; CDR3nt: TGTGCCAGCAGGCCCCATGGTGGAGGCACCTATAATTCACCCCTCCACTTT
v_gene: TRBV6-4; j_gene: TRBJ2-1; abundance: -; d_gene: TRBD1; CDR3aa: CASSEGQGSYNEQFF; CDR3nt: TGTGCCAGCAGTGAGGGACAGGGAAGCTACAATGAGCAGTTCTTC
v_gene: TRBV5-1; j_gene: TRBJ2-1; abundance: -; d_gene: TRBD2; CDR3aa: CASRIGTSENNEQFF; CDR3nt: TGCGCCAGCAGAATCGGGACTAGCGAAAACAATGAGCAGTTCTTC
v_gene: TRBV2; j_gene: TRBJ1-3; abundance: -; d_gene: -; CDR3aa: CASRADSTSGNTIYF; CDR3nt: TGTGCCAGCAGAGCGGACAGTACCTCTGGAAACACCATATATTTT
v_gene: TRBV19; j_gene: TRBJ1-2; abundance: -; d_gene: TRBD1; CDR3aa: CASSMPGQGGGYGYTF; CDR3nt: TGTGCCAGTAGTATGCCGGGACAGGGAGGGGGCTATGGCTACACCTTC
v_gene: TRBV5-5; j_gene: TRBJ2-7; abundance: -; d_gene: TRBD1; CDR3aa: CASSLNPGQGYEQYF; CDR3nt: TGTGCCAGCAGCTTGAATCCGGGACAGGGATACGAGCAGTACTTC
v_gene: TRBV6-2/TRBV6-3; j_gene: TRBJ1-2; abundance: -; d_gene: TRBD1; CDR3aa: CASSWTTGPNYGYTF; CDR3nt: TGTGCCAGCAGTTGGACGACAGGGCCTAACTATGGCTACACCTTC
v_gene: TRBV19; j_gene: TRBJ1-1; abundance: -; d_gene: TRBD1; CDR3aa: CASIPDRGTEAFF; CDR3nt: TGTGCCAGTATCCCGGACAGGGGCACTGAAGCTTTCTTT
v_gene: TRBV2; j_gene: TRBJ2-7; abundance: few; d_gene: -; CDR3aa: CASSEGGGGLYEQYF; CDR3nt: TGTGCCAGCAGTGAAGGAGGTGGGGGACTCTACGAGCAGTACTTC
v_gene: TRBV7-2; j_gene: TRBJ2-2; abundance: -; d_gene: TRBD2; CDR3aa: CASSFPSGGGTGELFF; CDR3nt: TGTGCCAGCAGCTTCCCCTCGGGGGGGGGCACCGGGGAGCTGTTTTTT
v_gene: TRBV19; j_gene: TRBJ1-2; abundance: -; d_gene: -; CDR3aa: CASTRSTNYGYTF; CDR3nt: TGTGCCAGTACGAGGAGCACTAACTATGGCTACACCTTC
v_gene: TRBV7-8; j_gene: TRBJ2-7; abundance: -; d_gene: -; CDR3aa: CASSHTIYYEQYF; CDR3nt: TGTGCCAGCAGCCATACCATCTACTACGAGCAGTACTTC
v_gene: TRBV4-2; j_gene: TRBJ1-4; abundance: -; d_gene: -; CDR3aa: CASSQDLLGTSNEKLFF; CDR3nt: TGTGCCAGCAGCCAAGATCTTTTAGGGACAAGCAATGAAAAACTGTTTTTT
v_gene: TRBV11-2; j_gene: TRBJ1-1; abundance: -; d_gene: TRBD1; CDR3aa: CASSQDRDTEAFF; CDR3nt: TGTGCCAGCAGCCAAGACAGGGACACTGAAGCTTTCTTT
v_gene: TRBV15; j_gene: TRBJ1-2; abundance: -; d_gene: TRBD1; CDR3aa: CATSPQDRVNGYTF; CDR3nt: TGTGCCACCAGCCCCCAGGACAGGGTGAATGGCTACACCTTC
v_gene: TRBV5-1; j_gene: TRBJ2-3; abundance: -; d_gene: -; CDR3aa: CASSPSRGTDTQYF; CDR3nt: TGCGCCAGCAGCCCTTCCAGAGGAACAGATACGCAGTATTTT
v_gene: TRBV18; j_gene: TRBJ2-7; abundance: once; d_gene: -; CDR3aa: CASSPSTGWPYEQYF; CDR3nt: TGTGCCAGCTCACCATCCACAGGGTGGCCCTACGAGCAGTACTTC
v_gene: TRBV2; j_gene: TRBJ2-2; abundance: -; d_gene: TRBD1; CDR3aa: CASSVPGQGKAGELFF; CDR3nt: TGTGCCAGCAGCGTCCCGGGACAGGGGAAGGCCGGGGAGCTGTTTTTT
v_gene: TRBV10-3; j_gene: TRBJ1-2; abundance: -; d_gene: TRBD1; CDR3aa: CAISELTGDGYTF; CDR3nt: TGTGCCATCAGTGAGTTAACAGGGGACGGCTACACCTTC
v_gene: TRBV2; j_gene: TRBJ2-7; abundance: -; d_gene: TRBD1; CDR3aa: CASSSQGIEQYF; CDR3nt: TGTGCCAGCAGTTCACAGGGGATCGAGCAGTACTTC
v_gene: TRBV6-5; j_gene: TRBJ1-1; abundance: -; d_gene: -; CDR3aa: CASKQQGMNTEAFF; CDR3nt: TGTGCCAGCAAACAACAGGGTATGAACACTGAAGCTTTCTTT